The 32 T cell receptor beta chains reported below all come from one sample, sequenced in a study of identical twins. MiXCR was run by TCRdb on the 5' RACE reads, yielding one entry per CDR3 protein. The sample has around 200,000 distinct CDR3 sequences; less than 9.5% are singletons. The sample consisted of memory (CD45RO+) T cells sorted from blood. The receptor source for this set is a woman younger than 30 in good health.

This clonotype occurred many times. The chain carries TRBV7-6 and TRBJ2-3, with TRBD2 matching 8 bases. This CDR3 has 16 amino acids. The germline V gene encodes CDR1 SGHVS and CDR2 FNYEAQ. V was clipped by 1 base and J by 0 bases; unmatched bases: 3. In nucleotides, the CDR3 is TGTGCCAGCAGCTTAGGCTCTAGCGGGAGCACAGATACGCAGTATTTT. Protein sequence: CASSLGSSGSTDTQYF.

The chain carries TRBV20-1 and TRBJ1-2, with TRBD1 as a possible D gene (5 bases). The CDR3 length is 13 residues. Germline V gene sequence: CDR1 DFQATT, CDR2 SNEGSKA (reference sequence). V was trimmed by 3 bases and J by 8 bases, leaving 16 bases between them. The CDR3 nucleotides are TGCAGTGCTAGTCCCACAGGCCCTTGGGGCTACACCTTC. Translation gives CSASPTGPWGYTF.

This clonotype was detected many times. This rearrangement joins TRBV7-9 to TRBJ2-2; 8 positions match TRBD1. Germline CDR1 and CDR2: SEHNR and FQNEAQ (reference sequence). The CDR3 length is 15 residues. In DNA form, the CDR3 reads TGTGCTAGAGACAGGGGCGCTTCGAACACCGGGGAGCTGTTTTTT. This translates into CARDRGASNTGELFF. Combining the CDR3 with reference TRBV7-9 and TRBJ2-2 gives the whole variable domain DTGVSQNPRHKITKRGQNVTFRCDPISEHNRLYWYRQTLGQGPEFLTYFQNEAQLEKSRLLSDRFSAERPKGSFSTLEIQRTEQGDSAMYLCARDRGASNTGELFFGEGSRLTVL.

This clonotype was observed a few times. This chain uses TRBV6-2 or TRBV6-3 with TRBJ1-5; no clear D gene. Looked up from germline, CDR1 is MNHEY and CDR2 is SVGEGT. Trimming cost V 2 bases and J 7 bases, with 9 bases left between them. This CDR3 has 13 residues. The CDR3 DNA follows: TGTGCCAGCAGTTACCAGGCTCGGCAGCCCCAGCATTTT. It specifies CASSYQARQPQHF.

This clonotype was picked up many times. The rearrangement links TRBV21-1 to TRBJ2-3; the tabulated D call, TRBD1, remains unverified against the DNA. TRBV21-1 is annotated as a pseudogene. The CDR3 consists of 16 residues. The CDR3 is CASSKAARGGEDTQYF. As DNA, the CDR3 is TGTGCCAGCAGCAAAGCCGCCAGGGGGGGGGAGGATACGCAGTATTTT.

This clonotype came up many times. The V call is TRBV3-1, the J call TRBJ2-3, with a tentative D call TRBD2 (6 bases). Looked up from germline, CDR1 is LGHDT and CDR2 is YNNKEL (reference sequence). CDR3 length equals 15 residues. Trimming took off 1 base at V and 4 bases at J, with 12 bases between the two ends. CDR3 in amino acids: CASSQAGGLADTQYF. The CDR3 nucleotides are TGTGCCAGCAGCCAAGCCGGAGGGTTGGCAGATACGCAGTATTTT.

With regard to this clonotype: Just one base apart from a much larger clone, this may be a read error. The chain combines TRBV20-1 with TRBJ2-1; tentative D call: TRBD2 (7 bases). V dropped 6 bases and J dropped 4 bases, with 19 bases sitting between them. The CDR3 has 15 residues. Germline CDR1 DFQATT, CDR2 SNEGSKA (reference sequence). The CDR3, as DNA: TGCAGTGCCAATAGAGGGGGGGACGAATACAATGAGCAGTTCTTC. It translates to CSANRGGDEYNEQFF.

This chain links TRBV29-1 with TRBJ1-1, with 7 bases matching TRBD1. The germline V gene encodes CDR1 SQVTM and CDR2 ANQGSEA. V was clipped by 3 bases and J by 2 bases; unmatched bases: 3. The CDR3 totals 13 residues. This CDR3 is CSVDQGVNTEAFF. The CDR3 DNA reads TGCAGCGTTGACCAGGGGGTCAACACTGAAGCTTTCTTT.

This chain joins TRBV6-1 and TRBJ1-1, with D possibly being TRBD1 (5 bases). The V end was cut by 6 bases, the J end by 0 bases, with 11 bases between. The CDR3 is 14 residues long. Germline V lookup: CDR1 MNHNS, CDR2 SASEGT. The CDR3 here is CASRLGQLNTEAFF. The DNA of the CDR3 is TGTGCCAGCAGACTTGGACAATTGAACACTGAAGCTTTCTTT.

The rearrangement links TRBV7-2 to TRBJ2-5, with 7 bases fitting TRBD2. The V and J ends lost 6 bases and 6 bases, in that order; junction bases with no gene match: 13. Germline CDR1 reads SGHTA; CDR2 reads FQGNSA. This CDR3 is 15 amino acids long. The CDR3 DNA follows: TGTACCAGCAGACCGGGGCGGGAGTGGATAAAGACCCAGTACTTC. Its translation: CTSRPGREWIKTQYF.

This sequence joins TRBV12-3 or TRBV12-4 and TRBJ2-1, with 10 bases matching TRBD1. V was clipped by 6 bases and J by 7 bases; unmatched bases: 0. The CDR3 has 12 amino acids. The CDR3 sequence: CASRDRGNEQFF. The CDR3 coding sequence is TGTGCCAGCAGGGACAGGGGGAATGAGCAGTTCTTC.

There are many counts of this clonotype. V gene TRBV15 combines with J gene TRBJ1-5; D is uncertain. The CDR3 loop spans 14 amino acids. V dropped 6 bases and J dropped 6 bases, with 15 bases sitting between them. Germline CDR1 LNHNV, CDR2 YYDKDF (reference sequence). The CDR3 region is CATRESTTVQPQHF. The DNA for the CDR3 is TGTGCCACCAGAGAGTCCACTACAGTTCAGCCCCAGCATTTT.

In regard to this clonotype: The germline gene is not matched at one end of the junction; a read error may be the cause. The V gene is TRBV7-2, the J gene TRBJ2-1, with D possibly being TRBD2 (5 bases). CDR3 length equals 12 residues. Germline CDR1 reads SGHTA; CDR2 reads FQGNSA. The CDR3 reads CASSLTRRSGNF. The CDR3, as DNA: TGTGCCAGCAGCTTAACCAGGAGGAGCGGAAACTTC.

This clonotype has at least ten counts. The chain is built from TRBV7-9 and TRBJ2-1, with 8 positions matching TRBD2. With 1 base clipped from V and 8 bases from J, the junction kept 13 bases outside the gene matches. Germline V lookup: CDR1 SEHNR, CDR2 FQNEAQ (reference sequence). The CDR3 consists of 17 residues. CDR3 in DNA: TGTGCCAGCAGCTTAGGAGGGACTAGGTCGAAGAGCCATGAGCAGTTCTTC. Encoded protein: CASSLGGTRSKSHEQFF.

This clonotype was seen a few times. The chain employs TRBV6-5 and TRBJ2-3; 9 nucleotides line up with TRBD2. The CDR3 sequence is 12 residues long. The V gene's germline CDR1 is MNHEY and CDR2 SVGAGI. J was trimmed by 8 bases and V by 10 bases; bases with no gene match: 7. CDR3 sequence reads: CATGVAGATQYF. The CDR3 coding sequence is TGTGCCACGGGAGTAGCGGGAGCTACGCAGTATTTT.

The rearrangement links TRBV29-1 to TRBJ2-7; D is ambiguous. The CDR3 loop spans 14 amino acids. Germline V gene sequence: CDR1 SQVTM, CDR2 ANQGSEA. V was trimmed by 4 bases and J by 3 bases, leaving 16 bases between them. Here the CDR3 DNA reads TGCAGCGTTGTACTTGGCAGTCCCTTCTACGAGCAGTACTTC. Translating it yields CSVVLGSPFYEQYF.

The chain uses TRBV11-2 and TRBJ2-1; D unresolved. The V and J ends lost 2 bases and 10 bases respectively, with 9 bases between them. Germline CDR1 reads SGHAT; CDR2 reads FQNNGV. The CDR3 length is 12 residues. For the CDR3, the DNA is TGTGCCAGCAGCTTACTAGGAGAAGAGCAGTTCTTC. Protein: CASSLLGEEQFF.

The rearrangement joins TRBV20-1 to TRBJ1-1, with D maybe TRBD1 (6 bases). Deletions cut 4 bases from V and 0 bases from J, with 15 bases between. Per germline, CDR1 DFQATT and CDR2 SNEGSKA (reference sequence). The CDR3 loop spans 15 amino acids. The CDR3, as DNA: TGCAGTGCTAAGGGGGGTGCGGTCATGAACACTGAAGCTTTCTTT. This gives the protein CSAKGGAVMNTEAFF.

This clonotype showed up many times. The V and J genes are TRBV6-2 or TRBV6-3 and TRBJ2-2; 11 bases map to TRBD2. Germline CDR1 and CDR2: MNHEY and SVGEGT. CDR3 length: 16 residues. J gave up 6 bases and V 5 bases, and 8 bases lay outside the gene matches. In DNA form, the CDR3 reads TGTGCCAGCAGTCGCACTAGCGGGAGTTTGGCCGGGGAGCTGTTTTTT. Translated: CASSRTSGSLAGELFF.

The chain combines TRBV7-6 with TRBJ1-3; D remains ambiguous. The length of the CDR3 is 16 residues. Trimming took 2 bases from V and 0 from J, leaving 11 bases between them. In germline, CDR1 is SGHVS, CDR2 FNYEAQ. The CDR3 reads CASSLQAPGSGNTIYF. The DNA of the CDR3 is TGTGCCAGCAGCTTACAAGCCCCAGGCTCTGGAAACACCATATATTTT.

This clonotype was detected many times. The chain recombines TRBV29-1 with TRBJ1-1; the D is unclear. From germline, CDR1 is SQVTM and CDR2 ANQGSEA. V was trimmed by 4 bases and J by 1 base, leaving 4 bases between them. CDR3 length: 11 amino acids. The CDR3 DNA follows: TGCAGCGTTGTACAGAACACTGAAGCTTTCTTT. Protein product: CSVVQNTEAFF.

The genes are TRBV3-1 and TRBJ2-1; D gene uncertain. Trimming left V 0 bases short and J 9 bases short, with 12 bases between. Germline CDR1 LGHDT, CDR2 YNNKEL (reference sequence). The CDR3 has 14 amino acids. This chain's CDR3 is CASSQEERLGEQFF. Here the CDR3 DNA reads TGTGCCAGCAGCCAAGAGGAGAGGTTGGGTGAGCAGTTCTTC.

This chain connects TRBV5-6 to TRBJ2-5; 7 bases fit TRBD2. The germline CDR1 and CDR2 sequences are SGHDT and YYEEEE. The V gene end was trimmed by 0 bases and the J gene end by 7 bases; junction bases not matched to a gene: 3. The CDR3 is made up of 13 amino acids. The CDR3 protein is CASSLDPGGTQYF. The DNA for the CDR3 is TGTGCCAGCAGCTTGGACCCGGGGGGGACCCAGTACTTC. Complete variable domain (other parts from reference TRBV5-6 and TRBJ2-5): DAGVTQSPTHLIKTRGQQVTLRCSPKSGHDTVSWYQQALGQGPQFIFQYYEEEERQRGNFPDRFSGHQFPNYSSELNVNALLLGDSALYLCASSLDPGGTQYFGPGTRLLVL.

This chain links TRBV5-3 with TRBJ2-2; D is uncertain. TRBV5-3 is labeled an ORF, and its function is uncertain. This CDR3 is 13 amino acids long. The V end lost 9 bases, the J end lost 2 bases, and 11 bases lay between the germline ends. CDR3 DNA sequence: TGTGCCATCTGTCGCCGAAACACCGGGGAGCTGTTTTTT. Translated, it gives CAICRRNTGELFF.

This clonotype was seen repeatedly, ten times or more. At one end, the junction sequence differs from germline, possibly due to a read error. The CDR3, as DNA: TGTGCCAGCAGTGAATTGGTGCCTCCCTTC. This encodes CASSELVPPF. This sequence joins TRBV6-1 and TRBJ1-2; D unclear. The V gene's germline CDR1 is MNHNS and CDR2 SASEGT. CDR3 length equals 10 residues.

The chain has TRBV10-3 and TRBJ2-1; D remains ambiguous. CDR1 and CDR2 (germline): ENHRY, SYGVKD. Trimming left V 0 bases short and J 10 bases short, with 10 bases between. The length of the CDR3 is 13 residues. This CDR3 reads CAISESPEAEQFF. The DNA for the CDR3 is TGTGCCATCAGTGAGTCCCCAGAGGCGGAGCAGTTCTTC.

Many counts were recorded for this clonotype. The chain recombines TRBV5-5 with TRBJ2-5; D perhaps matches TRBD1 (6 bases). Trimming took off 0 bases at V and 1 base at J, with 13 bases between the two ends. Per germline, CDR1 SGHKS and CDR2 YYEKEE (reference sequence). This CDR3 has 16 residues. The CDR3: CASSLAPSTGQETQYF. CDR3 DNA sequence: TGTGCCAGCAGCTTGGCCCCCTCGACAGGCCAAGAGACCCAGTACTTC.

The rearrangement uses TRBV5-1 and TRBJ2-3; D remains ambiguous. This CDR3 has 14 residues. V lost 4 bases and J 1 base, leaving 10 bases between the germline ends. Germline CDR1 SGHRS, CDR2 YFSETQ. CDR3 sequence reads: CASSTQYGTDTQYF. CDR3 nucleotides: TGCGCCAGCAGCACCCAGTATGGCACAGATACGCAGTATTTT.

This sequence joins TRBV20-1 and TRBJ2-7, with a tentative D call TRBD2 (5 bases). The ends were cut back, 4 bases at V and 3 bases at J, with 10 bases in the middle. The CDR3 totals 12 residues. From germline, CDR1 is DFQATT and CDR2 SNEGSKA (reference sequence). The CDR3 nucleotides read TGCAGTGCTATTCCGGGAAACTACGAGCAGTACTTC. This codes for CSAIPGNYEQYF.

This clonotype has a count of ten or more. The gene calls are TRBV6-6 and TRBJ1-5; D gene uncertain. The CDR3 runs to 12 residues. V gave up 2 bases and J gave up 7 bases, with 6 bases separating them. The germline gives CDR1 MNHNY, CDR2 SVGAGI (reference sequence). CDR3 sequence: CASSYPGQPQHF. The CDR3, as DNA: TGTGCCAGCAGTTACCCCGGCCAGCCCCAGCATTTT.

J is TRBJ2-4 and V is TRBV5-4; 10 bases are a match to TRBD2. Germline CDR1 reads SGHNT; CDR2 reads YYREEE (reference sequence). The CDR3 loop spans 17 amino acids. The V and J ends lost 1 base and 2 bases, in that order; junction bases with no gene match: 6. The CDR3 is CASSLTSGTSTKNIQYF. As DNA, the CDR3 is TGTGCCAGCAGCTTGACTAGCGGGACTTCGACCAAAAACATTCAGTACTTC.

The sample holds many counts of this clonotype. The V gene is TRBV20-1, the J gene TRBJ2-1; 8 nucleotides agree with TRBD2. The germline V gene encodes CDR1 DFQATT and CDR2 SNEGSKA (reference sequence). V was clipped by 1 base and J by 5 bases; unmatched bases: 4. The CDR3 loop spans 14 amino acids. The CDR3, as DNA: TGCAGTGCTAGAGGATTAGCGGGGAACAATGAGCAGTTCTTC. Encoded protein: CSARGLAGNNEQFF.